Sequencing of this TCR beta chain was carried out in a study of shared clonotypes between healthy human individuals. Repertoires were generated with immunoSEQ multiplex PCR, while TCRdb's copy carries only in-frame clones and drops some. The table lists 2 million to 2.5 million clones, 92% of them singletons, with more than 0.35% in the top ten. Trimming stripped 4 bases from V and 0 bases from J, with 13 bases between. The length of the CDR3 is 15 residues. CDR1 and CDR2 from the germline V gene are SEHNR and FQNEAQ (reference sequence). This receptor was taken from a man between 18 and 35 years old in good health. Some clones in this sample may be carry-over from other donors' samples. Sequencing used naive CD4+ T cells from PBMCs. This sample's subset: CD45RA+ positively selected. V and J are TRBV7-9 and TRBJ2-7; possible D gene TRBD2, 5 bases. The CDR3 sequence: CASSSYLAFSYEQYF. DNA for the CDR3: TGTGCCAGCAGCTCCTATTTAGCGTTCTCCTACGAGCAGTACTTC.